Listed below are T cell receptor beta chains from one sample, sequenced in a study of blood T cell repertoires in COVID-19. Profiled with immunoSEQ multiplex PCR; TCRdb holds only in-frame clones, not every one. The top ten clones hold over 9.5% of a sample with more than 60,000 clones, 82% of them seen once. The sequenced sample consisted of peripheral blood. These receptor sequences come from a man aged 55-75 years with acute or convalescent COVID-19. Each CDR3 is given without its conserved first and last residue. Each record gives: CDR3 length, J gene, V gene, CDR3 protein.

>15|TRBJ1-2|TRBV5-4
ASSLEGLGQGRYGYT
>12|TRBJ2-3|TRBV28
ASSYSGKTDTQY
>16|TRBJ1-2|TRBV4-2
ASSQRGTGGKRDYGYT
>9|TRBJ2-5|TRBV6-2/TRBV6-3
ASSYSETQY
>11|TRBJ1-1|TRBV6-6
ASSYSRNTEAF
>13|TRBJ1-2|TRBV5-1
ASSSGQGKSYGYT
>13|TRBJ2-1|TRBV14
ASSQENRGFDEQF
>12|TRBJ1-2|TRBV2
ASSLQGANYGYT
>11|TRBJ2-1|TRBV27
ASGGASIGEQF
>9|TRBJ2-7|TRBV20-1
SAGGPYEQY
>12|TRBJ1-2|TRBV9
ASSVSGESYGYT
>14|TRBJ2-2|TRBV18
ASSPRQGAATGELF
>12|TRBJ1-5|TRBV9
ASSVGRGNQPQH
>13|TRBJ2-7|TRBV4-1
ASSYQQGSSYEQY
>12|TRBJ2-2|TRBV6-5
ASTPGGISGELF
>17|TRBJ2-6|TRBV19
ATSLRTGGRGSGANVLT
>13|TRBJ2-7|TRBV7-9
ASSYESGRAVEQY
>12|TRBJ2-3|TRBV18
ASSPQGGEDTQY
>13|TRBJ2-5|TRBV18
ASSRLAGRQETQY
>11|TRBJ2-7|TRBV30
AWNPNSVNEQY
>14|TRBJ2-5|TRBV6-1
ASSEGSLAGQETQY
>16|TRBJ2-6|TRBV7-3
ASSVQGALPSGANVLT
>14|TRBJ1-5|TRBV10-3
AVGSEAGHSNQPQH
>14|TRBJ2-7|TRBV7-2
ASSFTSGGANYEQY
>12|TRBJ1-5|TRBV18
ASRQGGSNQPQH
>12|TRBJ1-2|TRBV6-6
ASSRRGQFYGYT
>13|TRBJ2-5|TRBV11-2
ASSPGTGWRETQY
>12|TRBJ1-4|TRBV27
ASSLSRGGEKLF
>14|TRBJ2-3|TRBV9
ASSGGLAGATDTQY
>11|TRBJ2-3|TRBV2
ASRGTVTDTQY
>12|TRBJ2-5|TRBV27
ASSLREQRETQY
>15|TRBJ2-1|TRBV20-1
SASGTSGGISYNEQF
>14|TRBJ1-2|TRBV9
ASSVGIGQGAYGYT
>13|TRBJ1-4|TRBV28
ASSLTGGDNEKLF
>13|TRBJ2-1|TRBV2
ASSPRDRGRNEQF
>11|TRBJ1-5|TRBV13
ASSSRMDQPQH
>13|TRBJ1-2|TRBV14
ASSPSGDFNYGYT
>10|TRBJ1-4|TRBV6-6
ASSRDTEKLF
>12|TRBJ2-7|TRBV11-2
ASSLVRLAMEQY
>11|TRBJ1-1|TRBV6-5
ASSRGPGTEAF
>11|TRBJ1-2|TRBV6-1
ASSEGPSYGYT
>12|TRBJ1-1|TRBV19
ASSIDSAGPYAF